Sequencing of this T cell receptor (beta chain) was carried out in a study of early T cells in non-severe SARS-CoV-2 infection. Background on the study: Bulk RNA from unsorted whole blood was sequenced; chains were unpaired. Study findings and constraints: VDJdb matching, biased toward anti-spike CD8 responses, missed private and CD4 specificities.

The V and J ends lost 4 bases and 4 bases respectively, with 11 bases between them. The CDR3 runs 13 residues. CDR1 and CDR2 (germline): SGHNT, YYREEE (reference sequence). About this clonotype: Antigen unknown.

Researchers attached unique molecular identifiers to individual cDNA molecules. MiXCR, applied by TCRdb to the 5' RACE reads, yields one record per CDR3 protein. The table lists approximately 80,000 distinct CDR3 sequences, approximately 10% of them singletons, with 12% in the top ten. Sequences were derived from whole blood, sampled at baseline. This TCR derives from an adult who was a healthcare worker with PCR-confirmed SARS-CoV-2 infection or an uninfected control (not recorded which). V is TRBV5-4 and J is TRBJ1-1; D unclear. CDR3: CASSPVGATEAFF. In DNA, the CDR3 is TGTGCCAGCAGCCCCGTCGGAGCCACTGAAGCTTTCTTT.